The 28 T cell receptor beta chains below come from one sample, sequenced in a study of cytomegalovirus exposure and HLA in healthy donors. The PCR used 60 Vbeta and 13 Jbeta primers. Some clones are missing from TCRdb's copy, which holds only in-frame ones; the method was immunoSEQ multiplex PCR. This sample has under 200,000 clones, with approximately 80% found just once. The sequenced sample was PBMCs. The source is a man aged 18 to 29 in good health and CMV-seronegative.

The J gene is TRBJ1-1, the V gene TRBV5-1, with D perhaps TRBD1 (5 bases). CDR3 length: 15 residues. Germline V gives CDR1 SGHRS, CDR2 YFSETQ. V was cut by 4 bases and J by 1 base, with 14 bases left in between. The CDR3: CASSPGTFQNTEAFF. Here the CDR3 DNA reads TGCGCCAGCAGCCCCGGGACTTTCCAGAACACTGAAGCTTTCTTT.

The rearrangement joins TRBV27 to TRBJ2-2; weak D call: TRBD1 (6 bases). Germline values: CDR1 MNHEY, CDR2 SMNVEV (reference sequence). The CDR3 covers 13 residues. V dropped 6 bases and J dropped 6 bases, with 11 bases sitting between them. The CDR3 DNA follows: TGTGCCAGCAGCCCGACAGGTTCCGGGGAGCTGTTTTTT. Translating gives CASSPTGSGELFF.

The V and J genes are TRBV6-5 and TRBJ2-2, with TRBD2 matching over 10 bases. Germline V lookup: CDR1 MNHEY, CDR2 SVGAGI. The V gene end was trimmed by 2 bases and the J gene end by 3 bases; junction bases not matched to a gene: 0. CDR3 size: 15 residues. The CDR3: CASSYGTSDTGELFF. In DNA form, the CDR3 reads TGTGCCAGCAGTTACGGGACTAGCGACACCGGGGAGCTGTTTTTT.

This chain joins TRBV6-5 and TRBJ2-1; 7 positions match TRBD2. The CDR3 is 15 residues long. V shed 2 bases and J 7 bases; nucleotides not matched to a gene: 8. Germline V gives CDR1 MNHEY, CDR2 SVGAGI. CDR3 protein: CASSYGGGKVNEQFF. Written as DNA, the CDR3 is TGTGCCAGCAGTTACGGGGGAGGGAAGGTAAATGAGCAGTTCTTC.

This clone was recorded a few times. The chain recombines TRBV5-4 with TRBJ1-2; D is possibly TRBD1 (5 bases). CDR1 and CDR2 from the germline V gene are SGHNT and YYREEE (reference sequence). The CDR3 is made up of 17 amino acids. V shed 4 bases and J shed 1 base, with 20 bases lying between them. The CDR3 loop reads CASSGTLMGRDNYGYTF. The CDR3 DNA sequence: TGTGCCAGCAGCGGAACCCTCATGGGCAGGGATAACTATGGCTACACCTTC.

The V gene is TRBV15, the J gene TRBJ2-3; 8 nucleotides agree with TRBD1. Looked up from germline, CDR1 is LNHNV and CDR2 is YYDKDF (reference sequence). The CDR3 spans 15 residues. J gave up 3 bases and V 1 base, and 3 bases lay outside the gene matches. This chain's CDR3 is CATSRGQGTTDTQYF. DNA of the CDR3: TGTGCCACCAGCAGAGGACAGGGGACGACAGATACGCAGTATTTT.

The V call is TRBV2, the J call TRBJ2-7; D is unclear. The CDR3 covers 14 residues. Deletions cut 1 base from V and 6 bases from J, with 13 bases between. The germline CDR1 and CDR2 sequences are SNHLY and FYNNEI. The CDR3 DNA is TGTGCCAGCAGTGAAGATCGCGGAAGATCCGAGCAGTACTTC. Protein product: CASSEDRGRSEQYF.

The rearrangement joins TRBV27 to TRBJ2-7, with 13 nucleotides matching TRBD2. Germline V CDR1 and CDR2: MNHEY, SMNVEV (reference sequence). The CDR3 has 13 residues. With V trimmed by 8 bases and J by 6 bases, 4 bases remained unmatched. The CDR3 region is CASGLAGDVEQYF. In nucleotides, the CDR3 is TGTGCCAGCGGACTAGCGGGAGACGTCGAGCAGTACTTC.

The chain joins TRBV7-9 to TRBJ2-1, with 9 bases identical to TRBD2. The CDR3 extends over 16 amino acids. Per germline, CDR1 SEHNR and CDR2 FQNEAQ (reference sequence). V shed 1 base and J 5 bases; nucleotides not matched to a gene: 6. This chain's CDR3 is CASSLEGLAVNNEQFF. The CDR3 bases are TGTGCCAGCAGCTTAGAGGGACTAGCAGTTAACAATGAGCAGTTCTTC.

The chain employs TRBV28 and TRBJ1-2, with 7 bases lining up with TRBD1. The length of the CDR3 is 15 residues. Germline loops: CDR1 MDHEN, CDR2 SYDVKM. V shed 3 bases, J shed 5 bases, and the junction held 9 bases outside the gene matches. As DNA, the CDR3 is TGTGCCAGCAGTTTCACAGGGGCGAGTTATTATGGCTACACCTTC. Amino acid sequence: CASSFTGASYYGYTF.

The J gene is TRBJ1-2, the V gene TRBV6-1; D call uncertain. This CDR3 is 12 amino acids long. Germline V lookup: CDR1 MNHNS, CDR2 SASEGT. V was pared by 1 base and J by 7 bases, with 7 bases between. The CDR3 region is CASSEGHPGYTF. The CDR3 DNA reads TGTGCCAGCAGTGAAGGACATCCTGGCTACACCTTC.

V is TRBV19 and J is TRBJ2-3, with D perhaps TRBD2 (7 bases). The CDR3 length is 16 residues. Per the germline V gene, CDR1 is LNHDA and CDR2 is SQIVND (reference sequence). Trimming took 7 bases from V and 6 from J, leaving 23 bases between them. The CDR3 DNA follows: TGTGCCAGTACCACACCTAGGGGGGGCGGTGGCGATACGCAGTATTTT. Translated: CASTTPRGGGGDTQYF.

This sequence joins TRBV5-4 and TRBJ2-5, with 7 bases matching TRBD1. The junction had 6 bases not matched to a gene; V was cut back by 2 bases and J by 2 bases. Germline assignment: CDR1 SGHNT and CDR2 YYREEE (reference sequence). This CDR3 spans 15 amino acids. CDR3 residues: CASSFQQGRQETQYF. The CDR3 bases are TGTGCCAGCAGCTTCCAACAGGGGCGGCAAGAGACCCAGTACTTC.

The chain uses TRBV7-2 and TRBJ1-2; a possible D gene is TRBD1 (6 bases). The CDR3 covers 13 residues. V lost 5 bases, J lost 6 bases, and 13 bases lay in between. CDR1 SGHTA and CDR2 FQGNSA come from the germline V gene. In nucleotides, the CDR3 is TGTGCCAGCAGCCTCTCACAGGGAGATGGCTACACCTTC. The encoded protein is CASSLSQGDGYTF.

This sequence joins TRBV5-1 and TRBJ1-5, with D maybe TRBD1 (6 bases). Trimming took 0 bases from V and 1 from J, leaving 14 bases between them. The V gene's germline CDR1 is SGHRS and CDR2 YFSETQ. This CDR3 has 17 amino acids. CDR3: CASSLGPTGQSNQPQHF. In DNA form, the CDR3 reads TGCGCCAGCAGCTTGGGCCCTACAGGGCAGAGCAATCAGCCCCAGCATTTT.

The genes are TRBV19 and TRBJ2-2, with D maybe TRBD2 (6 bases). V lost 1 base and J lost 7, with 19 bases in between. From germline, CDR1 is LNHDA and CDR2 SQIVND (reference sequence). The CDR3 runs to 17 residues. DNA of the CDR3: TGTGCCAGTAGTATAGGCGGCGGGGAAGGGTGGATCGGGGAGCTGTTTTTT. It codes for CASSIGGGEGWIGELFF. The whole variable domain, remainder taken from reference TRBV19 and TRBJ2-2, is DGGITQSPKYLFRKEGQNVTLSCEQNLNHDAMYWYRQDPGQGLRLIYYSQIVNDFQKGDIAEGYSVSREKKESFPLTVTSAQKNPTAFYLCASSIGGGEGWIGELFFGEGSRLTVL.

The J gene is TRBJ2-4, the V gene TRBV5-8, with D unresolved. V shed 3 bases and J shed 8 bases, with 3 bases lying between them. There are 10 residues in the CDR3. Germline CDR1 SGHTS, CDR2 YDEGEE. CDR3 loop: CASSSDIQYF. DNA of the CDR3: TGTGCCAGCAGCTCGGACATTCAGTACTTC.

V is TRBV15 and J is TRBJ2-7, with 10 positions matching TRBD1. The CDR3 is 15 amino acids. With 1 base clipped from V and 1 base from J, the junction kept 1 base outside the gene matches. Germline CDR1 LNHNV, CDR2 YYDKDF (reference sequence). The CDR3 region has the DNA TGTGCCACCAGCAGAGGGGACAGGGGTTCCTACGAGCAGTACTTC. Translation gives CATSRGDRGSYEQYF.

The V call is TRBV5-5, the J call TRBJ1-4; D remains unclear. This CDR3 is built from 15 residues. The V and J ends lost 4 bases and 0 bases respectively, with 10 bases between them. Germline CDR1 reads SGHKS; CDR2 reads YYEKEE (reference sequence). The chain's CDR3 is CASSPDFATNEKLFF. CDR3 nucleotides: TGTGCCAGCAGCCCGGACTTTGCAACTAATGAAAAACTGTTTTTT. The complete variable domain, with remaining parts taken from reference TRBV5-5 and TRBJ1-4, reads DAGVTQSPTHLIKTRGQQVTLRCSPISGHKSVSWYQQVLGQGPQFIFQYYEKEERGRGNFPDRFSARQFPNYSSELNVNALLLGDSALYLCASSPDFATNEKLFFGSGTQLSVL.

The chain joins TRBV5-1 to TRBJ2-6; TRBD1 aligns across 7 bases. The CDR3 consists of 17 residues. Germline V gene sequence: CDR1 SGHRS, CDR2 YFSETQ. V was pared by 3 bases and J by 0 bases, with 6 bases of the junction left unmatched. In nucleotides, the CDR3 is TGCGCCAGCAGCTGGGGACAGTCGAGCTCTGGGGCCAACGTCCTGACTTTC. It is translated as CASSWGQSSSGANVLTF.

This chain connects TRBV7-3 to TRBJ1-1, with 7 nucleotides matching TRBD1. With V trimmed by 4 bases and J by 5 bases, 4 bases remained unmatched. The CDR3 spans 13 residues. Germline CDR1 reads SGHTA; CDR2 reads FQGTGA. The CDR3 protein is CASSYQGETEAFF. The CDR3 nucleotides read TGTGCCAGCAGCTACCAGGGGGAGACTGAAGCTTTCTTT. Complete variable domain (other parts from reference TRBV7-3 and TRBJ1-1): GAGVSQTPSNKVTEKGKYVELRCDPISGHTALYWYRQSLGQGPEFLIYFQGTGAADDSGLPNDRFFAVRPEGSVSTLKIQRTERGDSAVYLCASSYQGETEAFFGQGTRLTVV.

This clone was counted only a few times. This CDR3 is CASRGDTGELFF. DNA for the CDR3: TGCGCCAGCAGAGGGGACACCGGGGAGCTGTTTTTT. The genes are TRBV5-1 and TRBJ2-2; maybe TRBD1 (5 bases). CDR1 is SGHRS, CDR2 YFSETQ, per germline. Trimming cost V 5 bases and J 3 bases, with 5 bases left between them. The CDR3 is 12 residues long.

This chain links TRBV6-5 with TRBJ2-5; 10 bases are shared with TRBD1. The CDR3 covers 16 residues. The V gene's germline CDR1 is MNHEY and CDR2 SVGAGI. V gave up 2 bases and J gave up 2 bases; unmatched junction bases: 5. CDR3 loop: CASSYGTGASQETQYF. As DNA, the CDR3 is TGTGCCAGCAGTTACGGGACAGGGGCCTCTCAAGAGACCCAGTACTTC.

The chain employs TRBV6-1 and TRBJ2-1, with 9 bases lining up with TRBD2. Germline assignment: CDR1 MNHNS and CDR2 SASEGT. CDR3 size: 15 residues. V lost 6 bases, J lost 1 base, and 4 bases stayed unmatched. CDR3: CASSAREGSYNEQFF. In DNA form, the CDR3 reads TGTGCCAGCAGCGCGCGGGAGGGGTCCTACAATGAGCAGTTCTTC.

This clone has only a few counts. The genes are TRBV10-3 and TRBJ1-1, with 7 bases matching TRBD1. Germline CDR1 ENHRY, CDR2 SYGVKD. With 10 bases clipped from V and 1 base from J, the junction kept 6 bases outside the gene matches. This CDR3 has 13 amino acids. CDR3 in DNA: TGTGCCACCGAACAGGGGCCGAACACTGAAGCTTTCTTT. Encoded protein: CATEQGPNTEAFF.

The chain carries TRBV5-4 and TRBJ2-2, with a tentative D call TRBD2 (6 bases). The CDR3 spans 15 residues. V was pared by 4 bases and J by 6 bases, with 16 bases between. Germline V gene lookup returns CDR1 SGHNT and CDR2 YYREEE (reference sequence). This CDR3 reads CASSITTGGAGELFF. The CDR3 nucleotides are TGTGCCAGCAGCATTACTACAGGAGGGGCCGGGGAGCTGTTTTTT.

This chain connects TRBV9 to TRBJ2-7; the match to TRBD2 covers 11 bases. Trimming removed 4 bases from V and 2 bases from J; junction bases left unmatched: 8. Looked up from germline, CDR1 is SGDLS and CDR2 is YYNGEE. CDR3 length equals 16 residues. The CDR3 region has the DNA TGTGCCAGCAGCTCCGGGACTAGCGGAGCCCCCTACGAGCAGTACTTC. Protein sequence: CASSSGTSGAPYEQYF.

CDR3 loop: CASSPTGPYEQYF. CDR3 bases: TGTGCCAGTAGCCCGACAGGGCCCTACGAGCAGTACTTC. The chain has TRBV19 and TRBJ2-7, with 7 positions matching TRBD1. The CDR3 totals 13 residues. V shed 6 bases, J shed 2 bases, and the junction held 4 bases outside the gene matches. Germline V CDR1 and CDR2: LNHDA, SQIVND (reference sequence).